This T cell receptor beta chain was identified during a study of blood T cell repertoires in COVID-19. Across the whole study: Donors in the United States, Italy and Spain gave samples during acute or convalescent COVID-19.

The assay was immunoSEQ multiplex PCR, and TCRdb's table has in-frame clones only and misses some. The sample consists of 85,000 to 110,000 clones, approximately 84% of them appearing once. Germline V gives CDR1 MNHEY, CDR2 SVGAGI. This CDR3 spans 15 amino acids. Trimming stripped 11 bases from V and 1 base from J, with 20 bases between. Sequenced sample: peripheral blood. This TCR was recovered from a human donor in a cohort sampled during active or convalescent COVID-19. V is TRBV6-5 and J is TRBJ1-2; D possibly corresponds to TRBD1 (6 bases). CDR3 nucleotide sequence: TGTGCCGTACAGGGTCGGGGACATCTTAACTATGGCTACACCTTC. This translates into CAVQGRGHLNYGYTF.